This T cell receptor (beta chain) was recovered during a study of blood T cell repertoires in COVID-19. Whole-study context: The samples span acute and convalescent COVID-19 from the United States, Italy and Spain. In each case, the material was cDNA or gDNA derived from T cells, B-cell-depleted T cells, or PBMCs.

Per the original methods: Reference gene primer amplification gave nucleated cell count estimates. The protocol was immunoSEQ multiplex PCR, while the TCRdb copy is restricted to in-frame clones and leaves out a portion. From that table come the V and J calls and clone size; the DNA was used to work out D and trimming. This sample has under 200,000 clones, with 70% to 85% found just once. This CDR3 is built from 16 residues. Germline-derived CDR1 and CDR2 are LNHNV and YYDKDF (reference sequence). Trimming took 1 base from V and 0 from J, leaving 10 bases between them. This rearrangement joins TRBV15 to TRBJ1-5; no clear D. Material for sequencing was peripheral blood. The TCR was taken from an elderly woman with acute or convalescent COVID-19. The CDR3 loop reads CATSRGAPNSNQPQHF. CDR3 coding DNA: TGTGCCACCAGCAGAGGGGCACCTAATAGCAATCAGCCCCAGCATTTT.